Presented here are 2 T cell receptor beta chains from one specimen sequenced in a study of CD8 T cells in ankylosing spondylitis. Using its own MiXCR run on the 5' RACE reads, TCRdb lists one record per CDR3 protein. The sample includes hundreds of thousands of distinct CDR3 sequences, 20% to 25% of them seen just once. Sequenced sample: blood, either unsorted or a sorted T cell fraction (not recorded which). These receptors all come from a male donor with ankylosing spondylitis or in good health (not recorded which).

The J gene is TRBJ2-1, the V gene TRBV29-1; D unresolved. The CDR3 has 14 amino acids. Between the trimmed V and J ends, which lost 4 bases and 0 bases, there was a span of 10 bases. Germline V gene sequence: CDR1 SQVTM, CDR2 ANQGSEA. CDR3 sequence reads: CSVVWASSYNEQFF. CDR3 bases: TGCAGCGTTGTGTGGGCGAGCTCCTACAATGAGCAGTTCTTC.

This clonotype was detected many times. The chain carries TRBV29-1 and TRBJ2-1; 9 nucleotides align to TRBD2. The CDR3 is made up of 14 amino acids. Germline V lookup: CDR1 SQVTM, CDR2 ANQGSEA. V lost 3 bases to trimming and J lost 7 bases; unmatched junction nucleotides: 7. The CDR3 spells CSVDIVAGGNEQFF. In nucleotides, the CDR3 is TGCAGCGTTGATATCGTTGCGGGGGGGAATGAGCAGTTCTTC.